The rows below give T cell receptor beta chains drawn from one sample of a study of prognosis after radiotherapy for stage I lung cancer. TCRdb re-analysed the multiplex PCR reads in MiXCR, keeping a single row per CDR3 protein. The repertoire holds fewer than 40,000 distinct CDR3 sequences, about 33% seen once, with more than 30% in the top ten. This specimen was PBMCs, taken before or after stereotactic body radiation therapy (not recorded which). The receptor source for this set is a donor older than 45 with non-small cell lung cancer. CDR3s include the opening cysteine and the closing phenylalanine or tryptophan. A D gene is named only where the DNA matches it firmly. The size entry is marked missing in some rows and otherwise reads once, few, many or a size class.

j_gene: TRBJ2-5; d_gene: TRBD2; abundance: many; v_gene: TRBV2; CDR3nt: TGTGCCAGCCCTTCGGGAGCGGGAGAAGAGACCCAGTACTTC; CDR3aa: CASPSGAGEETQYF
j_gene: TRBJ2-1; d_gene: -; abundance: many; v_gene: TRBV20-1; CDR3nt: TGCAGTGCTACCTCACCGGGACTTTCCTACAATGAGCAGTTCTTC; CDR3aa: CSATSPGLSYNEQFF
j_gene: TRBJ1-4; d_gene: -; abundance: many; v_gene: TRBV2; CDR3nt: TGTGCCAGCAGTGACGGTAGAGATGAAAAACTGTTTTTT; CDR3aa: CASSDGRDEKLFF
j_gene: TRBJ2-2; d_gene: -; abundance: -; v_gene: TRBV27; CDR3nt: TGTGCCAGCAGTTTAGCAGGGGGGAAAGGGGAGCTGTTTTTT; CDR3aa: CASSLAGGKGELFF
j_gene: TRBJ2-2; d_gene: -; abundance: many; v_gene: TRBV10-3; CDR3nt: TGTGCCATCAGCGCCCGGTACAGCGGAGGAGGGACCGGGGAGCTGTTTTTT; CDR3aa: CAISARYSGGGTGELFF
j_gene: TRBJ2-1; d_gene: -; abundance: -; v_gene: TRBV6-2/TRBV6-3; CDR3nt: TGTGCCAGCAGCGAACCGCCCGCGGGGGCCGGCCATGATCAGTTCTTC; CDR3aa: CASSEPPAGAGHDQFF
j_gene: TRBJ2-7; d_gene: TRBD2; abundance: many; v_gene: TRBV5-1; CDR3nt: TGCGCCAGCAGTCGGACTAGTGTTGGCGAGCAGTACTTC; CDR3aa: CASSRTSVGEQYF
j_gene: TRBJ1-1; d_gene: -; abundance: many; v_gene: TRBV6-1; CDR3nt: TGTGCCAGCACCCACCGTATCTCGACTGTGAACACTGAAGCTTTCTTT; CDR3aa: CASTHRISTVNTEAFF
j_gene: TRBJ1-1; d_gene: -; abundance: many; v_gene: TRBV19; CDR3nt: TGTGCCAGTAGTATGTTGGGACCGATGAACACTGAAGCTTTCTTT; CDR3aa: CASSMLGPMNTEAFF
j_gene: TRBJ1-2; d_gene: -; abundance: -; v_gene: TRBV5-1; CDR3nt: TGCGCCAGCAGCTTGGCTAGGGCTGGGAATGGCTACACCTTC; CDR3aa: CASSLARAGNGYTF
j_gene: TRBJ2-3; d_gene: -; abundance: many; v_gene: TRBV12-5; CDR3nt: TGTGCTAGTGGTTTAAAGGTTCAGCGGGTATACACAGATACGCAGTATTTT; CDR3aa: CASGLKVQRVYTDTQYF
j_gene: TRBJ1-1; d_gene: TRBD1; abundance: -; v_gene: TRBV5-1; CDR3nt: TGCGCCAGCAGCCCCCGACAGGGCCTCTTGAACACTGAAGCTTTCTTT; CDR3aa: CASSPRQGLLNTEAFF
j_gene: TRBJ1-1; d_gene: -; abundance: many; v_gene: TRBV6-5; CDR3nt: TGTGCCAGCAGTTCTACGGGTTCCCGGAACACTGAAGCTTTCTTT; CDR3aa: CASSSTGSRNTEAFF
j_gene: TRBJ2-6; d_gene: TRBD2; abundance: many; v_gene: TRBV24-1; CDR3nt: TGTGCCACCAGTCAAAGCGGGAGCTCCAGCTCTGGGGCCAACGTCCTGACTTTC; CDR3aa: CATSQSGSSSSGANVLTF
j_gene: TRBJ1-5; d_gene: -; abundance: once; v_gene: TRBV6-1; CDR3nt: TGTGCCAGCAGTGAAAATAGGGGATTTGGCAATCAGCCCCAGCATTTT; CDR3aa: CASSENRGFGNQPQHF
j_gene: TRBJ2-5; d_gene: TRBD2; abundance: many; v_gene: TRBV6-2/TRBV6-3; CDR3nt: TGTGCCAGCAGACCCCCCGGAAGCGGGGGCGGAGGGGCCCAGTACTTC; CDR3aa: CASRPPGSGGGGAQYF
j_gene: TRBJ1-5; d_gene: TRBD1; abundance: many; v_gene: TRBV6-2/TRBV6-3; CDR3nt: TGTGCCAGCAGTTTATCGACAGGGGGCATTCAGCCCCAGCATTTT; CDR3aa: CASSLSTGGIQPQHF